These 19 T cell receptor beta chains were all obtained from the same sample, sequenced in a study of shared clonotypes between healthy human individuals. The data were produced by immunoSEQ multiplex PCR, yet TCRdb's version contains in-frame clones alone and is incomplete. In the table there are approximately 2.4 million clones, 90% to 97% of which are singletons. The sequenced sample was naive CD4+ T cells sorted from blood. The subset denotes: CD45RA+ positively selected. These receptors were taken from a man between 18 and 29 years old in good health.

V and J are TRBV7-9 and TRBJ2-6; 11 bases match TRBD1. The germline V gene has CDR1 SEHNR and CDR2 FQNEAQ (reference sequence). This CDR3 comprises 19 residues. V shed 3 bases and J 0 bases; nucleotides not matched to a gene: 7. CDR3 sequence reads: CASSFRTGGAGSGANVLTF. The DNA for the CDR3 is TGTGCCAGCAGCTTTAGGACAGGGGGCGCTGGCTCTGGGGCCAACGTCCTGACTTTC.

This clone was seen once. The sample has other DNA sequences that encode this CDR3 too. V and J are TRBV7-9 and TRBJ1-5; D is possibly TRBD1 (5 bases). Trimming removed 2 bases from V and 7 bases from J, with 9 bases in between. CDR3 length equals 13 residues. The V gene's germline CDR1 is SEHNR and CDR2 FQNEAQ (reference sequence). The CDR3 sequence is CASSLTGDQPQHF. CDR3 in DNA: TGTGCCAGCAGCTTAACTGGGGACCAGCCCCAGCATTTT.

The gene calls are TRBV7-9 and TRBJ2-3; D is undetermined. Trimming stripped 3 bases from V and 3 bases from J, with 22 bases between. Per germline, CDR1 SEHNR and CDR2 FQNEAQ (reference sequence). The CDR3 extends over 18 amino acids. The chain's CDR3 is CASSFFNSRQPRTDTQYF. Written as DNA, the CDR3 is TGTGCCAGCAGCTTCTTTAATTCTCGGCAGCCCCGGACAGATACGCAGTATTTT.

The V and J genes are TRBV7-2 and TRBJ2-5; 9 bases line up with TRBD2. With V trimmed by 1 base and J by 9 bases, 9 bases remained unmatched. Germline V CDR1 and CDR2: SGHTA, FQGNSA. This CDR3 is 15 amino acids long. CDR3 loop: CASSLGAGGPVAQYF. The CDR3 coding sequence is TGTGCCAGCAGCTTAGGAGCGGGGGGACCCGTGGCCCAGTACTTC.

This clone was observed a single time. The chain uses TRBV28 and TRBJ1-2; D call uncertain. The V end lost 2 bases, the J end lost 0 bases, and 7 bases lay between the germline ends. There are 14 residues in the CDR3. Germline V gene sequence: CDR1 MDHEN, CDR2 SYDVKM. This chain's CDR3 is CASSLLGSNYGYTF. The CDR3 region has the DNA TGTGCCAGCAGTTTACTGGGGTCTAACTATGGCTACACCTTC.

The chain joins TRBV9 to TRBJ2-2; D is undetermined. This CDR3 contains 13 residues. Germline values: CDR1 SGDLS, CDR2 YYNGEE. V was clipped by 0 bases and J by 6 bases, with 6 bases between them. The CDR3 loop reads CASSVADPGELFF. CDR3 DNA: TGTGCCAGCAGCGTAGCGGACCCCGGGGAGCTGTTTTTT.

The gene calls are TRBV6-1 and TRBJ2-7; 12 positions agree with TRBD1. The CDR3 contains 15 residues. The J segment lost 7 bases and the V segment lost 6 bases, leaving 10 bases of the junction unmatched. The germline V gene encodes CDR1 MNHNS and CDR2 SASEGT. CDR3: CASSHTGTGGWEQYF. CDR3 bases: TGTGCCAGCAGCCACACCGGGACAGGGGGCTGGGAGCAGTACTTC.

V is TRBV5-6 and J is TRBJ1-2; D ambiguous. Per germline, CDR1 SGHDT and CDR2 YYEEEE. This CDR3 is built from 12 residues. The V end was cut by 1 base, the J end by 8 bases, with 9 bases between. CDR3 sequence reads: CASSLYLRGYTF. For the CDR3, the DNA is TGTGCCAGCAGCTTGTATCTTAGAGGCTACACCTTC. The variable domain in full, with the rest retrieved from reference TRBV5-6 and TRBJ1-2, is DAGVTQSPTHLIKTRGQQVTLRCSPKSGHDTVSWYQQALGQGPQFIFQYYEEEERQRGNFPDRFSGHQFPNYSSELNVNALLLGDSALYLCASSLYLRGYTFGSGTRLTVV.

This chain links TRBV10-1 with TRBJ1-5; no clear D. The CDR3 extends over 13 amino acids. V lost 6 bases to trimming and J lost 3 bases, with 9 bases between them. The germline gives CDR1 WNHNN, CDR2 SYGVQD (reference sequence). This CDR3 is CASRASLNQPQHF. CDR3 DNA sequence: TGCGCCAGCAGGGCCAGCCTCAATCAGCCCCAGCATTTT.

The chain combines TRBV11-2 with TRBJ2-7; D is perhaps TRBD2 (6 bases). The CDR3 contains 15 residues. From germline, CDR1 is SGHAT and CDR2 FQNNGV. Trimming left V 6 bases short and J 4 bases short, with 19 bases between. In nucleotides, the CDR3 is TGTGCCAGCAGATCACTTCGGACTAAACTTTACGAGCAGTACTTC. It is translated as CASRSLRTKLYEQYF.

This chain links TRBV6-5 with TRBJ1-1; maybe TRBD1 (5 bases). The V gene's germline CDR1 is MNHEY and CDR2 SVGAGI. V lost 0 bases and J 5 bases, leaving 13 bases between the germline ends. The CDR3 has 15 amino acids. This CDR3 reads CASSYSIRGGTEAFF. The CDR3 DNA reads as TGTGCCAGCAGTTACTCGATACGGGGGGGGACTGAAGCTTTCTTT.

This sequence joins TRBV28 and TRBJ1-5; D remains ambiguous. This CDR3 contains 15 residues. Germline assignment: CDR1 MDHEN and CDR2 SYDVKM. The V end lost 8 bases, the J end lost 2 bases, and 16 bases lay between the germline ends. DNA for the CDR3: TGTGCCAGCGACGAAAGGCTAAAAGGCAATCAGCCCCAGCATTTT. Amino acid sequence: CASDERLKGNQPQHF.

V is TRBV6-5 and J is TRBJ2-1; D may be TRBD2 (6 bases). Germline lookup yields CDR1 MNHEY and CDR2 SVGAGI. V shed 2 bases and J shed 1 base, with 9 bases lying between them. The CDR3 runs 15 residues. The CDR3 is CASSYKRGSYNEQFF. CDR3 sequence (DNA): TGTGCCAGCAGTTACAAACGGGGGTCCTACAATGAGCAGTTCTTC.

As concerns this clone: This sequence may be a read error, since a much larger clone differs from it by one base. The sample carries other DNA sequences with the same CDR3. This chain connects TRBV18 to TRBJ1-1, with D possibly being TRBD1 (6 bases). Germline CDR1 reads KGHSH; CDR2 reads LQKENI. This CDR3 spans 13 amino acids. Trimming left V 4 bases short and J 1 base short, with 7 bases between. This CDR3 is CASSQDRNTEAFF. The CDR3 region has the DNA TGTGCCAGCTCACAGGACAGGAACACTGAAGCTTTCTTT.

This chain connects TRBV29-1 to TRBJ2-7; D might be TRBD1 or TRBD2, each matching 5 bases. The CDR3 has 13 amino acids. Trimming removed 4 bases from V and 2 bases from J, with 12 bases in between. Germline V CDR1 and CDR2: SQVTM, ANQGSEA. CDR3 bases: TGCAGCGTTGGGGACCATCCAGCCTACGAGCAGTACTTC. Translating it yields CSVGDHPAYEQYF.

The gene calls are TRBV5-1 and TRBJ1-1, with TRBD1 matching 9 bases. J gave up 4 bases and V 0 bases, and 4 bases lay outside the gene matches. CDR3 length: 15 amino acids. Germline lookup yields CDR1 SGHRS and CDR2 YFSETQ. The chain's CDR3 is CASSLGTGGVTEAFF. CDR3 in DNA: TGCGCCAGCAGCTTGGGCACAGGGGGCGTCACTGAAGCTTTCTTT.

The chain is built from TRBV30 and TRBJ2-2; a weak D match, TRBD1 (5 bases). Trimming cost V 5 bases and J 5 bases, with 18 bases left between them. In germline, CDR1 is GTSNPN, CDR2 SVGIG (reference sequence). The CDR3 runs to 15 residues. The CDR3 DNA follows: TGTGCCTGGGATAGGGGTTCCCTGGGGACCGGGGAGCTGTTTTTT. Translation: CAWDRGSLGTGELFF.

The gene calls are TRBV10-3 and TRBJ2-1, with 7 bases aligning to TRBD1. Germline values: CDR1 ENHRY, CDR2 SYGVKD. There are 14 residues in the CDR3. Trimming at V came to 0 bases and at J to 7 bases, leaving 3 bases not matched to a gene. CDR3 DNA sequence: TGTGCCATCAGTGAGTCGACAGGGATGAATGAGCAGTTCTTC. Residues: CAISESTGMNEQFF.

This chain connects TRBV27 to TRBJ1-1; D remains ambiguous. Per germline, CDR1 MNHEY and CDR2 SMNVEV (reference sequence). Deletions cut 5 bases from V and 5 bases from J, with 12 bases between. The CDR3 is 13 residues long. CDR3: CASSPLSGTEAFF. In nucleotides, the CDR3 is TGTGCCAGCAGTCCCCTCTCGGGGACTGAAGCTTTCTTT.